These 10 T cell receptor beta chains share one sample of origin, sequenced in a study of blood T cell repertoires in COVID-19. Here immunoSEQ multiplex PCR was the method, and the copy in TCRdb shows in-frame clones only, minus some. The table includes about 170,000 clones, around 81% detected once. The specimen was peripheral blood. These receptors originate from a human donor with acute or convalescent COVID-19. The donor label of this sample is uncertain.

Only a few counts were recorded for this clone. CDR3 residues: CASSLAGDTYNEQFF. The CDR3 region has the DNA TGTGCCAGCAGCTTAGCGGGAGACACGTACAATGAGCAGTTCTTC. The chain recombines TRBV28 with TRBJ2-1; 9 bases map to TRBD2. This CDR3 spans 15 amino acids. Per germline, CDR1 MDHEN and CDR2 SYDVKM. The V gene end was trimmed by 6 bases and the J gene end by 4 bases; junction bases not matched to a gene: 7.

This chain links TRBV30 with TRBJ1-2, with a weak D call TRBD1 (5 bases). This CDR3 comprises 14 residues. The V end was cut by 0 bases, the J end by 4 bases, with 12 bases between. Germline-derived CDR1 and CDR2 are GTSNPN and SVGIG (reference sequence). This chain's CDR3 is CAWSVWGGTYGYTF. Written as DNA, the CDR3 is TGTGCCTGGAGTGTATGGGGGGGGACCTATGGCTACACCTTC.

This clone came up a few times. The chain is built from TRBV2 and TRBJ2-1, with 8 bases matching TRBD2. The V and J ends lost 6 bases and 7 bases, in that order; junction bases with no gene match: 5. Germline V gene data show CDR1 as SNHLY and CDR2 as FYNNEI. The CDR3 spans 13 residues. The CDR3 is CASSSGRWNEQFF. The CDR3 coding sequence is TGTGCCAGCAGCAGCGGGAGATGGAATGAGCAGTTCTTC.

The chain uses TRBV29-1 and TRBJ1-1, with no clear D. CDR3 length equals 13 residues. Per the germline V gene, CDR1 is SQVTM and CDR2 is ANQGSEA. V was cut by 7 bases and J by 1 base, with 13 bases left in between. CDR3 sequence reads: CSATKSGNTEAFF. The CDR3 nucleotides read TGCAGCGCTACCAAAAGCGGGAACACTGAAGCTTTCTTT.

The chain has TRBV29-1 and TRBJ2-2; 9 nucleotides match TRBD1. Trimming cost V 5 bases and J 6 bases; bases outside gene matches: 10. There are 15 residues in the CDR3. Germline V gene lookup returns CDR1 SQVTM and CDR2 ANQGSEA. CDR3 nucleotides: TGCAGCGTTATGGGGACAGGGAATAGTGCCGGGGAGCTGTTTTTT. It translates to CSVMGTGNSAGELFF.

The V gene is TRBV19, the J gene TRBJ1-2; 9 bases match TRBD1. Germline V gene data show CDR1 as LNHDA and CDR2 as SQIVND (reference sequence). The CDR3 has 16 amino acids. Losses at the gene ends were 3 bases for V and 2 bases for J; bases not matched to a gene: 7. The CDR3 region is CASSMDRGPTNYGYTF. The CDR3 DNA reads TGTGCCAGTAGTATGGACAGGGGTCCTACGAACTATGGCTACACCTTC.

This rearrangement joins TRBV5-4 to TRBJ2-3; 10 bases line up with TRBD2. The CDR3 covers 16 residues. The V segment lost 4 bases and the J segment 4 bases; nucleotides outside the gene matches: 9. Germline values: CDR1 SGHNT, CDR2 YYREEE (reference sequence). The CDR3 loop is CASSPNLAGDPDTQYF. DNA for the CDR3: TGTGCCAGCAGCCCGAACCTAGCGGGGGACCCAGATACGCAGTATTTT.

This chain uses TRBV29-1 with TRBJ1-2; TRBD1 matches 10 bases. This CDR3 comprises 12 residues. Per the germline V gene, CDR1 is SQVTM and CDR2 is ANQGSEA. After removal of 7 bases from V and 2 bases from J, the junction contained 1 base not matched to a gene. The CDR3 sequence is CSGTGGNYGYTF. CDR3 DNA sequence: TGCAGCGGGACAGGGGGGAACTATGGCTACACCTTC.

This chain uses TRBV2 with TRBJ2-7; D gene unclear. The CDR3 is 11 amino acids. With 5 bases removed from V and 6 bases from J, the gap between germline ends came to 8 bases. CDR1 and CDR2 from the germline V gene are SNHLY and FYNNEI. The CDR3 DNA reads TGTGCCAGCAGTCTCACTCCCGAGCAGTACTTC. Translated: CASSLTPEQYF.

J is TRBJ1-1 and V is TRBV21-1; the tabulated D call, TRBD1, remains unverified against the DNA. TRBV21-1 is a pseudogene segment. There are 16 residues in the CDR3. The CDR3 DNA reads TGTGCCAGCAGCAAACCGTGGTCAGGAAGGAACACTGAAGCTTTCTTT. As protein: CASSKPWSGRNTEAFF.